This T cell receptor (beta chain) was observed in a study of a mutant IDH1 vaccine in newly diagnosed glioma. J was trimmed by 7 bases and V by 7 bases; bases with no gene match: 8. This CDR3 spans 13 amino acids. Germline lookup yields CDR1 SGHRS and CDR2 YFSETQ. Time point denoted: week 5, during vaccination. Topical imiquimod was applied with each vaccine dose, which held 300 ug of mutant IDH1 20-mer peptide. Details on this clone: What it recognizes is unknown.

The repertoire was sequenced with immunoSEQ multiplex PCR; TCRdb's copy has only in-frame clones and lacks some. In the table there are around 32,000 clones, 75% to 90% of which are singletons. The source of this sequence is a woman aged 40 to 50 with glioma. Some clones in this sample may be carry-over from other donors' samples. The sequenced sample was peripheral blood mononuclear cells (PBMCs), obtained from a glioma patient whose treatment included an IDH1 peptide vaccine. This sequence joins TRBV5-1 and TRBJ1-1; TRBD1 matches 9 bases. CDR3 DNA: TGCGCCAGCCAACAGGGGGCAGGCAGTGAAGCTTTCTTT. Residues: CASQQGAGSEAFF.